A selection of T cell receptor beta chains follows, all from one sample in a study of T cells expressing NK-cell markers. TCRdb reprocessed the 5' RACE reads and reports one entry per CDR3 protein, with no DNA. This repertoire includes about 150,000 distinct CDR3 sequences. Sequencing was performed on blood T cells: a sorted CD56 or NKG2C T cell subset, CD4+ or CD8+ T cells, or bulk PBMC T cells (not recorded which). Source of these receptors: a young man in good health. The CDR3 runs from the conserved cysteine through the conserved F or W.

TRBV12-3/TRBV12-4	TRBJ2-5	CASSPPGTGPQETQYF
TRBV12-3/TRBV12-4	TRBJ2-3	CASSPGDYSSTDTQYF
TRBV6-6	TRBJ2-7	CASSYGIIYEQYF
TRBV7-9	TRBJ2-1	CASSLGFDNEQFF
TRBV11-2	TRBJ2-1	CASSWGLAVSYNEQFF
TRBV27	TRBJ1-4	CASSKVDTEKLFF
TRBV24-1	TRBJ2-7	CATSYGGAGSYEQYF
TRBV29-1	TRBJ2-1	CSPGRTSVINEQFF
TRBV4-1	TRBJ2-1	CASGPGLASYNEQFF
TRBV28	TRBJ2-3	CASGGPGNTDTQYF